These 32 T cell receptor beta chains share one sample of origin, sequenced in a study of spatial heterogeneity in lung cancer (dated by TCRdb to between 2018 and 2021). Library creation used 5' RACE. Sequencing relied on a NextSeq 500. The public reads were reanalyzed by TCRdb: fastp trimming at Q25, MiXCR alignment, in-frame beta chains only. Rows with a matching CDR3 protein are joined into one entry that keeps the most common DNA and genes. This sample lists over 14,000 distinct CDR3 sequences; approximately 10% were detected once. Jointly, the top ten make up about 32% of the sample. The time point label on this specimen signifies: sample taken at primary tumor resection. TCR sequencing used whole RNA extracted from tumor and nontumor lung tissue, or from cryopreserved PBMC samples, without cell sorting. The sequenced sample was PBMCs, obtained at surgery. The receptors originated from a female donor with early-stage non-small cell lung cancer.

This clonotype was found many times. The chain combines TRBV3-1 with TRBJ1-2, with D unclear. Trimming left V 0 bases short and J 7 bases short, with 15 bases between. This CDR3 has 15 residues. Germline CDR1 is LGHDT and CDR2 is YNNKEL (reference sequence). As DNA, the CDR3 is TGTGCCAGCAGCCAAGATCGCCGGGAGAATGGTGGCTACACCTTC. Protein sequence: CASSQDRRENGGYTF.

This clonotype was picked up many times. The chain couples TRBV27 to TRBJ2-5; TRBD1 matches at 9 bases. V shed 2 bases and J 4 bases; nucleotides not matched to a gene: 2. Germline CDR1 and CDR2: MNHEY and SMNVEV (reference sequence). The CDR3 contains 14 residues. The CDR3 sequence: CASSLKGQGETQYF. The CDR3 region has the DNA TGTGCCAGCAGTTTAAAGGGACAGGGAGAGACCCAGTACTTC.

This clonotype showed up just a few times. The V and J genes are TRBV19 and TRBJ1-1; D gene uncertain. V lost 7 bases and J lost 3, with 9 bases in between. The CDR3 has 12 residues. Germline V gives CDR1 LNHDA, CDR2 SQIVND (reference sequence). CDR3 DNA sequence: TGTGCCAGTACTGTGGGTTACACTGAAGCTTTCTTT. Translating gives CASTVGYTEAFF.

This clonotype appeared many times. The chain has TRBV19 and TRBJ2-1; no firm D call. Per germline, CDR1 LNHDA and CDR2 SQIVND (reference sequence). The V end was cut by 4 bases, the J end by 12 bases, with 10 bases between. The CDR3 is made up of 11 amino acids. The CDR3 nucleotides are TGTGCCAGTAGTAATGGACGAGGGCAGTTCTTC. Translation: CASSNGRGQFF. Supplemented by reference TRBV19 and TRBJ2-1, the full variable domain reads DGGITQSPKYLFRKEGQNVTLSCEQNLNHDAMYWYRQDPGQGLRLIYYSQIVNDFQKGDIAEGYSVSREKKESFPLTVTSAQKNPTAFYLCASSNGRGQFFGPGTRLTVL.

This clonotype was detected many times. This chain links TRBV6-5 with TRBJ1-2, with no clear D. In germline, CDR1 is MNHEY, CDR2 SVGAGI. Trimming took 1 base from V and 8 from J, leaving 17 bases between them. The CDR3 extends over 15 amino acids. The DNA of the CDR3 is TGTGCCAGCAGTTACTGGGGAGGATTGGAAAACGGCTACACCTTC. Amino acid sequence: CASSYWGGLENGYTF.

The V and J genes are TRBV5-4 and TRBJ2-7; D is perhaps TRBD1 (6 bases). This CDR3 is built from 14 residues. Germline CDR1 reads SGHNT; CDR2 reads YYREEE (reference sequence). The ends were cut back, 2 bases at V and 4 bases at J, with 13 bases in the middle. CDR3 loop: CASSFGGRGYEQYF. The CDR3 DNA reads TGTGCCAGCAGCTTCGGTGGCAGGGGATACGAGCAGTACTTC.

DNA of the CDR3: TGTGCCAGCAGTGAACGGGGTTTGGGCAATCAGCCCCAGCATTTT. Translating it yields CASSERGLGNQPQHF. The chain links TRBV2 to TRBJ1-5; D is undetermined. The CDR3 has 15 amino acids. Germline V gives CDR1 SNHLY, CDR2 FYNNEI. Deletions cut 2 bases from V and 2 bases from J, with 10 bases between.

This clonotype was observed a few times. The chain combines TRBV28 with TRBJ1-1; 7 nucleotides agree with TRBD1. Trimming took 6 bases from V and 0 from J; bases not matched to a gene: 4. CDR3 length equals 14 residues. CDR1 is MDHEN and CDR2 is SYDVKM in the germline V gene. The CDR3 region is CASRMGQLNTEAFF. Written as DNA, the CDR3 is TGTGCCAGCAGGATGGGACAGTTGAACACTGAAGCTTTCTTT.

There are many counts of this clonotype. The chain combines TRBV14 with TRBJ2-2, with D perhaps assigned TRBD1 or TRBD2 (5 bases each). Per the germline V gene, CDR1 is SGHDN and CDR2 is FVKESK. The CDR3 spans 17 residues. V was pared by 1 base and J by 5 bases, with 17 bases between. CDR3 DNA: TGTGCCAGCAGCCAAGTTACGGGGACGGCGAGGACCGGGGAGCTGTTTTTT. This encodes CASSQVTGTARTGELFF.

This chain joins TRBV5-6 and TRBJ1-5, with 7 bases fitting TRBD1. CDR1 is SGHDT, CDR2 YYEEEE, per germline. V dropped 4 bases and J dropped 2; count of bases not matched to a gene: 6. This CDR3 spans 15 amino acids. CDR3 DNA: TGTGCCAGCAGCACACAGGGGATTGGCAATCAGCCCCAGCATTTT. It codes for CASSTQGIGNQPQHF.

The rearrangement joins TRBV12-3 or TRBV12-4 to TRBJ1-2; D is unresolved. The CDR3 is 15 residues long. V dropped 3 bases and J dropped 8 bases, with 19 bases sitting between them. In DNA form, the CDR3 reads TGTGCCAGCAGTTTCCAAGACAAAATACAATGGGGCTACACCTTC. Translated: CASSFQDKIQWGYTF.

There are many counts of this clonotype. The chain joins TRBV19 to TRBJ1-3; unclear D gene. Looked up from germline, CDR1 is LNHDA and CDR2 is SQIVND (reference sequence). V was pared by 3 bases and J by 0 bases, with 9 bases between. The CDR3 totals 15 residues. Here the CDR3 DNA reads TGTGCCAGTAGTATTTCGGTCTACTCTGGAAACACCATATATTTT. Translated, it gives CASSISVYSGNTIYF. Together with reference TRBV19 and TRBJ1-3, the CDR3 gives the full variable domain: DGGITQSPKYLFRKEGQNVTLSCEQNLNHDAMYWYRQDPGQGLRLIYYSQIVNDFQKGDIAEGYSVSREKKESFPLTVTSAQKNPTAFYLCASSISVYSGNTIYFGEGSWLTVV.

The CDR3 DNA reads as TGCAGTGCTTGGACAGCCAGCATGCCCTACGAGCAGTACTTC. Amino acids: CSAWTASMPYEQYF. This chain connects TRBV20-1 to TRBJ2-7, with D possibly TRBD1 on 6 matching bases. Germline V lookup: CDR1 DFQATT, CDR2 SNEGSKA (reference sequence). The CDR3 sequence is 14 residues long. Trimming removed 5 bases at V and 2 bases at J, with 16 bases between.

In its sample, this clonotype was seen many times. The V and J genes are TRBV7-8 and TRBJ2-7; 9 bases agree with TRBD2. Germline assignment: CDR1 SGHVS and CDR2 FQNEAQ. V was pared by 4 bases and J by 0 bases, with 7 bases of the junction left unmatched. This CDR3 region has 16 residues. CDR3 nucleotide sequence: TGTGCCAGCAGCTGGAGCGGGGGGACGAGCTCCTACGAGCAGTACTTC. Residues: CASSWSGGTSSYEQYF.

This clonotype was detected a few times. CDR3 loop: CASSSQGALTPSSYEQYF. The CDR3 DNA sequence: TGTGCCAGCAGTTCCCAGGGGGCCCTAACTCCGAGCTCCTACGAGCAGTACTTC. The genes are TRBV12-3 or TRBV12-4 and TRBJ2-7, with 8 bases fitting TRBD1. Losses at the gene ends were 4 bases for V and 0 bases for J; bases not matched to a gene: 14. CDR3 size: 18 residues.

This clonotype was counted ten times or more. This sequence joins TRBV11-2 and TRBJ2-5; TRBD1 might be the D (6 bases). In germline, CDR1 is SGHAT, CDR2 FQNNGV. Trimming shortened V by 6 bases and J by 5 bases, and 13 bases separated the two germline ends. CDR3 length: 13 residues. DNA of the CDR3: TGTGCCAGCAGTTCAGGGGTGCTCGAGACCCAGTACTTC. As protein: CASSSGVLETQYF.

CDR3: CASSTRQPLIETQYF. DNA of the CDR3: TGTGCCAGCAGCACGCGACAGCCGCTGATAGAGACCCAGTACTTC. This chain joins TRBV11-1 and TRBJ2-5; D is possibly TRBD1 (5 bases). The V and J ends lost 5 bases and 4 bases respectively, with 17 bases between them. The CDR3 has 15 amino acids. Germline CDR1 reads SGHAT; CDR2 reads FQDESV (reference sequence).

This clonotype was observed at least ten times. The J gene is TRBJ2-7, the V gene TRBV19, with 7 bases lining up with TRBD2. The CDR3 contains 14 residues. The germline V gene has CDR1 LNHDA and CDR2 SQIVND (reference sequence). With V trimmed by 6 bases and J by 2 bases, 7 bases remained unmatched. CDR3 sequence (DNA): TGTGCCAGTAGCCCCAGCGGGGTCCCCTACGAGCAGTACTTC. Its protein product is CASSPSGVPYEQYF.

This clonotype is classed as medium-sized. V is TRBV30 and J is TRBJ2-6; D unclear. The germline gives CDR1 GTSNPN, CDR2 SVGIG (reference sequence). V lost 3 bases and J 2 bases, leaving 5 bases between the germline ends. The CDR3 loop spans 13 amino acids. The CDR3: CAWREPGANVLTF. The DNA for the CDR3 is TGTGCCTGGAGGGAGCCTGGGGCCAACGTCCTGACTTTC.

A note on this clonotype: A much more abundant neighbour one base away suggests this may be a read error. The chain combines TRBV27 with TRBJ1-1; possibly TRBD1 for D (5 bases). The CDR3 has 14 amino acids. CDR1 is MNHEY and CDR2 is SMNVEV in the germline V gene (reference sequence). This CDR3 is CASSLSRVNTEALF. The CDR3 DNA reads as TGTGCCAGCAGTTTATCCAGGGTGAACACTGAAGCTCTCTTT.

This clonotype occurred many times. In DNA form, the CDR3 reads TGCAGTGCTAGAGAAACAGGGAATTCACCCCTCCACTTT. It encodes CSARETGNSPLHF. The rearrangement joins TRBV20-1 to TRBJ1-6, with D maybe TRBD1 (6 bases). The CDR3 is 13 residues long. The V gene lost 0 bases and the J gene lost 7 bases, with 7 bases spanning the gap. The germline gives CDR1 DFQATT, CDR2 SNEGSKA (reference sequence).

As regards this clonotype: This could be a read error, since a much larger clone is one nucleotide away. No conserved phenylalanine or tryptophan is present at the end of the CDR3, so a read error is the likely explanation. V and J are TRBV27 and TRBJ2-2; tentatively, D is TRBD1 (5 bases). Germline CDR1 is MNHEY and CDR2 is SMNVEV (reference sequence). V shed 1 base and J shed 4 bases, with 10 bases lying between them. The CDR3 covers 15 residues. In nucleotides, the CDR3 is TGTGCCAGCAGTTTATTGCAGGGCACCACCGGGGAGCTGTTTTCT. Protein: CASSLLQGTTGELFS.

This clonotype was observed at least ten times. The J gene is TRBJ1-2, the V gene TRBV29-1; D is possibly TRBD1 (6 bases). Germline V gene sequence: CDR1 SQVTM, CDR2 ANQGSEA. The CDR3 loop spans 10 amino acids. V lost 7 bases and J lost 8, with 11 bases in between. The CDR3 DNA reads as TGCAGCGCCGGACAGCAGGGCTACACCTTC. It codes for CSAGQQGYTF. Full variable domain (outside the CDR3, taken from reference TRBV29-1 and TRBJ1-2): SAVISQKPSRDICQRGTSLTIQCQVDSQVTMMFWYRQQPGQSLTLIATANQGSEATYESGFVIDKFPISRPNLTFSTLTVSNMSPEDSSIYLCSAGQQGYTFGSGTRLTVV.

This rearrangement joins TRBV20-1 to TRBJ2-7; D is possibly TRBD1 (7 bases). Trimming removed 6 bases at V and 5 bases at J, with 11 bases between. CDR1 and CDR2 (germline): DFQATT, SNEGSKA (reference sequence). This CDR3 has 11 amino acids. In nucleotides, the CDR3 is TGCAGTGCCAGGGGGACTCACGAGCAGTACTTC. Its translation is CSARGTHEQYF.

This clonotype appeared many times. The CDR3 region has the DNA TGTGCCTGGAGGAAACGCAGGGAGGGAACTGAAGCTTTCTTT. Translated: CAWRKRREGTEAFF. The chain uses TRBV30 and TRBJ1-1; the D gene is possibly TRBD1 (5 bases). The CDR3 has 14 residues. Germline CDR1 is GTSNPN and CDR2 is SVGIG (reference sequence). V gave up 3 bases and J gave up 5 bases, with 16 bases separating them.

This clonotype was detected only a few times. V gene TRBV6-5 combines with J gene TRBJ2-1; D is unresolved. The CDR3 contains 15 residues. V gave up 7 bases and J gave up 0 bases, with 13 bases separating them. The germline V gene encodes CDR1 MNHEY and CDR2 SVGAGI. The CDR3 loop reads CASTPIVGSYNEQFF. CDR3 DNA: TGTGCCAGCACCCCAATAGTCGGCTCCTACAATGAGCAGTTCTTC.

By share, this clonotype counts as medium-sized (0.01 to 0.1%). V gene TRBV20-1 combines with J gene TRBJ1-1; the D is unclear. Germline V gene data show CDR1 as DFQATT and CDR2 as SNEGSKA (reference sequence). The CDR3 runs 13 residues. Trimming cost V 3 bases and J 4 bases, with 12 bases left between them. CDR3 bases: TGCAGTGCTAGGGCAGACTTTTCCACTGAAGCTTTCTTT. Its translation: CSARADFSTEAFF.

V and J are TRBV2 and TRBJ2-5, with 11 positions matching TRBD2. From germline, CDR1 is SNHLY and CDR2 FYNNEI. CDR3 size: 17 residues. V lost 8 bases, J lost 2 bases, and 13 bases stayed unmatched. This CDR3 is CASLRASGGYTQETQYF. Written as DNA, the CDR3 is TGTGCCAGCTTACGGGCTAGCGGGGGGTACACGCAAGAGACCCAGTACTTC.

The CDR3 here is CSIKLAGGSYEQYF. The CDR3 DNA reads as TGCAGCATCAAGCTAGCGGGGGGTTCCTACGAGCAGTACTTC. This sequence joins TRBV29-1 and TRBJ2-7; 11 bases fit TRBD2. Per the germline V gene, CDR1 is SQVTM and CDR2 is ANQGSEA. The CDR3 length is 14 residues. Trimming removed 8 bases from V and 1 base from J; junction bases left unmatched: 7.

This clonotype occurred many times. V usage is TRBV19 and J usage is TRBJ1-1, with unresolved D. The length of the CDR3 is 11 residues. Trimming removed 8 bases at V and 1 base at J, with 5 bases between. Germline lookup yields CDR1 LNHDA and CDR2 SQIVND (reference sequence). CDR3 region: CASLGNTEAFF. The CDR3 coding sequence is TGTGCCAGTTTAGGGAACACTGAAGCTTTCTTT.

This clonotype was found many times. The chain couples TRBV3-1 to TRBJ2-6, with D possibly TRBD1 on 6 matching bases. With 5 bases removed from V and 1 base from J, the gap between germline ends came to 9 bases. The CDR3 length is 15 residues. Germline V CDR1 and CDR2: LGHDT, YNNKEL (reference sequence). The DNA of the CDR3 is TGTGCCAGCAGCTTAGGACAGTCTGGGGCCAACGTCCTGACTTTC. It specifies CASSLGQSGANVLTF.

J is TRBJ2-5 and V is TRBV20-1; D is ambiguous. V gave up 6 bases and J gave up 5 bases, with 22 bases separating them. Germline-derived CDR1 and CDR2 are DFQATT and SNEGSKA (reference sequence). The length of the CDR3 is 15 residues. CDR3 amino acids: CSAYIPVRLLETQYF. The CDR3 DNA reads as TGCAGTGCATATATCCCAGTCCGGCTTCTGGAGACCCAGTACTTC.